Below, one TCR beta chain is given with its context. Its antigen is undetermined. The data belong to a study of T cell responses to AZD1222 COVID-19 vaccine. TCRdb's table, derived via immunoSEQ multiplex PCR, lists solely in-frame clones and lacks some. The sample includes roughly 160,000 clones, about nine tenths seen only once; the top ten take roughly 1.6%. Study-level results: Receipt of two AZD1222 doses was followed by a rise in Spike-specific TCR breadth and depth. Donors were chiefly white British, with a greater number of females, and clonal diversity was perhaps underestimated. No day 14 peak samples; only post-peak repertoires were characterized.

Losses at the gene ends were 5 bases for V and 5 bases for J; bases not matched to a gene: 7. This CDR3 spans 16 amino acids. Looked up from germline, CDR1 is SGHTA and CDR2 is FQGTGA. The chain carries TRBV7-3 and TRBJ2-3; 13 bases map to TRBD2. The TCR comes from an adult in good health. This specimen was peripheral blood, taken on day 0 of AZD1222 vaccination. CDR3 bases: TGTGCCAGCAGCGACCCCGGACTAGCGGGGGTAGATACGCAGTATTTT. It yields the protein CASSDPGLAGVDTQYF.